This T cell receptor beta chain is drawn from a study of early T cells in non-severe SARS-CoV-2 infection. TCRdb fed the 5' RACE reads into MiXCR, producing one record per CDR3 protein. This table has 55,000 to 75,000 distinct CDR3 sequences, roughly 8% appearing once. With V trimmed by 6 bases and J by 0 bases, 7 bases remained unmatched. The CDR3 length is 15 residues. Germline V lookup: CDR1 DFQATT, CDR2 SNEGSKA (reference sequence). Material for sequencing was whole blood. The TCR comes from an adult who was a healthcare worker with PCR-confirmed SARS-CoV-2 infection or an uninfected control (not recorded which). The rearrangement links TRBV20-1 to TRBJ1-5, with 8 bases aligning to TRBD1. The CDR3: CSATDRGNSNQPQHF. CDR3 nucleotides: TGCAGTGCCACAGACAGGGGAAATAGCAATCAGCCCCAGCATTTT.